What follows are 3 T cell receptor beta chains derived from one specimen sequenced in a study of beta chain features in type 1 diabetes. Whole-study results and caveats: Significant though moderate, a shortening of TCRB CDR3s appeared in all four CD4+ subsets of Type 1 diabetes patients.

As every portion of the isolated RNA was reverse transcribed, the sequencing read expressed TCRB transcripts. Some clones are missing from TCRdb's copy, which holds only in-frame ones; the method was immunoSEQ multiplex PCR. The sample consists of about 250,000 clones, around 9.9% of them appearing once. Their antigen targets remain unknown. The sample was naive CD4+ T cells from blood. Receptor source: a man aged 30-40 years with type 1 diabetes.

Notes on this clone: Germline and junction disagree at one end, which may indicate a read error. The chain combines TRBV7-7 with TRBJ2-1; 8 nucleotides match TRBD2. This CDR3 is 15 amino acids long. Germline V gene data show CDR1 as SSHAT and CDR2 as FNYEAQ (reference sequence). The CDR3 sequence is CASSPNVGGGNEQFF. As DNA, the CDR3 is TGTGCTAGCAGCCCTAATGTCGGGGGGGGCAATGAGCAGTTCTTC.

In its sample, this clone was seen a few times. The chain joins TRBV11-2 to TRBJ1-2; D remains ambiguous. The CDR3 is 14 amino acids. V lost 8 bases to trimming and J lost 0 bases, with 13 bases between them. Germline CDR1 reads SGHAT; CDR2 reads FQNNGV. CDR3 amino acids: CASLPRGANYGYTF. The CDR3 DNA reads TGTGCCAGCCTCCCACGGGGAGCTAACTATGGCTACACCTTC.

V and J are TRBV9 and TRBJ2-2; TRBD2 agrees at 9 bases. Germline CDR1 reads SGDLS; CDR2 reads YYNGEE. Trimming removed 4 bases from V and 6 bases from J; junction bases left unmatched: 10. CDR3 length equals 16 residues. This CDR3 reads CASSSRLGGRAGELFF. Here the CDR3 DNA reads TGTGCCAGCAGCTCCCGACTAGGCGGGAGGGCCGGGGAGCTGTTTTTT.